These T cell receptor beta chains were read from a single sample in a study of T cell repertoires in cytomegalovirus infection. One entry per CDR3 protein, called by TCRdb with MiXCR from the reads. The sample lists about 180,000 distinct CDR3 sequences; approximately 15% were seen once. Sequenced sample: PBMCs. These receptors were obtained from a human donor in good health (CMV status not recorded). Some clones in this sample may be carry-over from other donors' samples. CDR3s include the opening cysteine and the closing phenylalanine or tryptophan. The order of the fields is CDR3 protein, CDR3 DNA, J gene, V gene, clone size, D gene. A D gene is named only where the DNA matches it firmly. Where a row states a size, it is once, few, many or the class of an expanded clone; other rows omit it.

CDR3 protein: CATSDPGLAGSNEQFF
CDR3 DNA: TGTGCCACCAGTGATCCCGGACTAGCGGGATCCAATGAGCAGTTCTTC
J gene: TRBJ2-1
V gene: TRBV24-1
clone size: NA
D gene: TRBD2

CDR3 protein: CASRPPSGNTIYF
CDR3 DNA: TGTGCCAGCAGACCCCCCTCTGGAAACACCATATATTTT
J gene: TRBJ1-3
V gene: TRBV12-3/TRBV12-4
clone size: few
D gene: NA

CDR3 protein: CASSSRPGGNTGELFF
CDR3 DNA: TGTGCCAGCAGCTCCCGCCCAGGGGGCAACACCGGGGAGCTGTTTTTT
J gene: TRBJ2-2
V gene: TRBV7-3
clone size: NA
D gene: TRBD1

CDR3 protein: CASSEGGNQPQHF
CDR3 DNA: TGTGCCAGCTCGGAAGGGGGAAATCAGCCCCAGCATTTT
J gene: TRBJ1-5
V gene: TRBV7-2
clone size: many
D gene: NA

CDR3 protein: CASSLAAGLNSPLHF
CDR3 DNA: TGTGCCAGCAGCTTAGCGGCAGGATTGAATTCACCCCTCCACTTT
J gene: TRBJ1-6
V gene: TRBV7-2
clone size: many
D gene: NA

CDR3 protein: CSASYGQETQYF
CDR3 DNA: TGCAGTGCTAGTTACGGGCAAGAGACCCAGTACTTC
J gene: TRBJ2-5
V gene: TRBV20-1
clone size: NA
D gene: NA

CDR3 protein: CASRKTENYGYTF
CDR3 DNA: TGTGCCAGCAGAAAGACAGAGAACTATGGCTACACCTTC
J gene: TRBJ1-2
V gene: TRBV5-6
clone size: few
D gene: NA

CDR3 protein: CASSLGGIYEQYF
CDR3 DNA: TGTGCCAGCAGCCTCGGGGGGATCTACGAGCAGTACTTC
J gene: TRBJ2-7
V gene: TRBV12-3/TRBV12-4
clone size: many
D gene: TRBD2

CDR3 protein: CASSAGATEAFF
CDR3 DNA: TGTGCCAGCAGCGCTGGAGCGACTGAAGCTTTCTTT
J gene: TRBJ1-1
V gene: TRBV7-9
clone size: many
D gene: NA

CDR3 protein: CASRDSPPGELFF
CDR3 DNA: TGTGCCAGCAGAGACAGTCCCCCCGGGGAGCTGTTTTTT
J gene: TRBJ2-2
V gene: TRBV5-6
clone size: few
D gene: NA

CDR3 protein: CASSLQGALEQPQHF
CDR3 DNA: TGCGCCAGCAGCCTACAGGGGGCACTAGAGCAGCCCCAGCATTTT
J gene: TRBJ1-5
V gene: TRBV5-1
clone size: NA
D gene: TRBD1

CDR3 protein: CASSRDRGKYQETQYF
CDR3 DNA: TGTGCCAGCAGTAGAGACAGGGGGAAGTACCAAGAGACCCAGTACTTC
J gene: TRBJ2-5
V gene: TRBV12-3/TRBV12-4
clone size: many
D gene: TRBD1

CDR3 protein: CSAHGTRGSYEQYF
CDR3 DNA: TGCAGTGCCCACGGGACTAGGGGATCCTACGAGCAGTACTTC
J gene: TRBJ2-7
V gene: TRBV20-1
clone size: few
D gene: TRBD2

CDR3 protein: CASSVDRGQGGYTF
CDR3 DNA: TGTGCCAGCAGCGTGGACAGGGGGCAAGGTGGCTACACCTTC
J gene: TRBJ1-2
V gene: TRBV7-9
clone size: few
D gene: TRBD1

CDR3 protein: CSARAGTGVNEQFF
CDR3 DNA: TGCAGTGCCCGGGCCGGGACAGGGGTGAATGAGCAGTTCTTC
J gene: TRBJ2-1
V gene: TRBV20-1
clone size: NA
D gene: TRBD1

CDR3 protein: CASSEDSGGGDTQYF
CDR3 DNA: TGTGCCAGCAGTGAAGATAGCGGAGGAGGGGATACGCAGTATTTT
J gene: TRBJ2-3
V gene: TRBV2
clone size: many
D gene: NA

CDR3 protein: CASRSVNTEAFF
CDR3 DNA: TGTGCCAGCAGGTCAGTTAACACTGAAGCTTTCTTT
J gene: TRBJ1-1
V gene: TRBV28
clone size: many
D gene: NA

CDR3 protein: CASSRGSNYEQYF
CDR3 DNA: TGTGCCAGCAGCCGGGGGTCTAACTACGAGCAGTACTTC
J gene: TRBJ2-7
V gene: TRBV7-2
clone size: NA
D gene: NA

CDR3 protein: CASSLEGRGEETQYF
CDR3 DNA: TGCGCCAGCAGCTTGGAAGGCAGGGGGGAAGAGACCCAGTACTTC
J gene: TRBJ2-5
V gene: TRBV5-1
clone size: NA
D gene: NA

CDR3 protein: CSVGSTYEQYF
CDR3 DNA: TGCAGCGTCGGGTCAACCTACGAGCAGTACTTC
J gene: TRBJ2-7
V gene: TRBV29-1
clone size: NA
D gene: NA

CDR3 protein: CASRVRKGWETQYF
CDR3 DNA: TGTGCCAGCAGGGTTCGGAAGGGTTGGGAGACCCAGTACTTC
J gene: TRBJ2-5
V gene: TRBV6-2/TRBV6-3
clone size: many
D gene: NA

CDR3 protein: CASTQGVPGDTEAFF
CDR3 DNA: TGTGCCAGCACTCAAGGAGTTCCCGGGGACACTGAAGCTTTCTTT
J gene: TRBJ1-1
V gene: TRBV28
clone size: many
D gene: NA

CDR3 protein: CASSPRGDLQGVTEAFF
CDR3 DNA: TGCGCCAGCAGCCCGAGGGGGGACCTTCAAGGTGTGACTGAAGCTTTCTTT
J gene: TRBJ1-1
V gene: TRBV5-1
clone size: NA
D gene: NA

CDR3 protein: CASKLAGVNEQFF
CDR3 DNA: TGTGCCAGCAAGCTAGCGGGAGTGAATGAGCAGTTCTTC
J gene: TRBJ2-1
V gene: TRBV6-2/TRBV6-3
clone size: few
D gene: TRBD2

CDR3 protein: CASSRDRGYNEQFF
CDR3 DNA: TGTGCCAGCAGCCGAGACAGGGGGTACAATGAGCAGTTCTTC
J gene: TRBJ2-1
V gene: TRBV7-3
clone size: many
D gene: TRBD1

CDR3 protein: CSVEESKVFF
CDR3 DNA: TGCAGCGTTGAAGAGAGTAAGGTGTTCTTC
J gene: TRBJ2-1
V gene: TRBV29-1
clone size: NA
D gene: NA

CDR3 protein: CASARGGDRKETQYF
CDR3 DNA: TGTGCCAGCGCCCGTGGGGGAGATCGGAAAGAGACCCAGTACTTC
J gene: TRBJ2-5
V gene: TRBV7-9
clone size: NA
D gene: NA

CDR3 protein: CASSQDLASLTPYGYTF
CDR3 DNA: TGCGCCAGCAGCCAAGATCTAGCCTCTCTAACCCCCTATGGCTACACCTTC
J gene: TRBJ1-2
V gene: TRBV4-3
clone size: few
D gene: NA

CDR3 protein: CASSFTGTSGRKTQYF
CDR3 DNA: TGTGCCAGCAGTTTTACCGGGACTAGCGGGAGAAAGACCCAGTACTTC
J gene: TRBJ2-5
V gene: TRBV28
clone size: many
D gene: TRBD2

CDR3 protein: CASSPSQGSNQPQHF
CDR3 DNA: TGTGCCAGCAGTCCGTCACAGGGGTCGAATCAGCCCCAGCATTTT
J gene: TRBJ1-5
V gene: TRBV28
clone size: many
D gene: TRBD1

CDR3 protein: CASSPVPGQGTHWGEQFF
CDR3 DNA: TGTGCCAGCAGCCCAGTACCGGGACAGGGTACCCACTGGGGTGAGCAGTTCTTC
J gene: TRBJ2-1
V gene: TRBV7-2
clone size: many
D gene: TRBD1

CDR3 protein: CASSRAPDISYEQYF
CDR3 DNA: TGCGCCAGCAGCCGTGCCCCGGACATTTCCTACGAGCAGTACTTC
J gene: TRBJ2-7
V gene: TRBV5-1
clone size: many
D gene: NA

CDR3 protein: CASSLQGATDTQYF
CDR3 DNA: TGTGCCAGCAGCTTACAGGGGGCCACAGATACGCAGTATTTT
J gene: TRBJ2-3
V gene: TRBV5-6
clone size: many
D gene: TRBD1

CDR3 protein: CASSYAGSDEQFF
CDR3 DNA: TGTGCCAGCAGTTACGCAGGGAGTGACGAGCAGTTCTTC
J gene: TRBJ2-1
V gene: TRBV6-6
clone size: NA
D gene: NA

CDR3 protein: CASSSGQFYGYTF
CDR3 DNA: TGTGCCAGCAGCTCGGGACAGTTCTATGGCTACACCTTC
J gene: TRBJ1-2
V gene: TRBV7-9
clone size: many
D gene: TRBD1

CDR3 protein: CATAASGGYEQYF
CDR3 DNA: TGTGCCACAGCGGCCTCAGGGGGCTACGAGCAGTACTTC
J gene: TRBJ2-7
V gene: TRBV24-1
clone size: few
D gene: TRBD1

CDR3 protein: CASSPTTGVNTEAFF
CDR3 DNA: TGTGCCAGCAGCCCTACGACAGGGGTGAACACTGAAGCTTTCTTT
J gene: TRBJ1-1
V gene: TRBV5-4
clone size: NA
D gene: TRBD1

CDR3 protein: CASSATSGRIYNEQFF
CDR3 DNA: TGTGCCAGCAGTGCGACTAGCGGGAGGATCTACAATGAGCAGTTCTTC
J gene: TRBJ2-1
V gene: TRBV12-3/TRBV12-4
clone size: many
D gene: TRBD2

CDR3 protein: CASSPFDPSTEAFF
CDR3 DNA: TGTGCCAGCAGCCCCTTCGACCCCTCAACTGAAGCTTTCTTT
J gene: TRBJ1-1
V gene: TRBV7-9
clone size: few
D gene: NA

CDR3 protein: CASNSPNSGNTIYF
CDR3 DNA: TGTGCCAGCAATTCTCCCAACTCTGGAAACACCATATATTTT
J gene: TRBJ1-3
V gene: TRBV5-5
clone size: few
D gene: NA

CDR3 protein: CASSTSLSSYNEQFF
CDR3 DNA: TGTGCCAGTAGTACAAGCCTGAGCTCCTACAATGAGCAGTTCTTC
J gene: TRBJ2-1
V gene: TRBV19
clone size: few
D gene: NA

CDR3 protein: CASSLGASSYNEQFF
CDR3 DNA: TGTGCCAGCAGCTTAGGGGCCTCCTCCTACAATGAGCAGTTCTTC
J gene: TRBJ2-1
V gene: TRBV7-2
clone size: many
D gene: NA

CDR3 protein: CAWSTGGSGNQPQHF
CDR3 DNA: TGTGCCTGGTCTACGGGGGGGTCCGGCAATCAGCCCCAGCATTTT
J gene: TRBJ1-5
V gene: TRBV30
clone size: few
D gene: NA

CDR3 protein: CSARDFLGLAYGYTF
CDR3 DNA: TGCAGTGCTAGAGATTTTCTCGGCTTAGCCTATGGCTACACCTTC
J gene: TRBJ1-2
V gene: TRBV20-1
clone size: NA
D gene: NA

CDR3 protein: CASSLTSGTQINTQYF
CDR3 DNA: TGTGCCAGCAGCTTGACCTCCGGGACTCAAATTAATACGCAGTATTTT
J gene: TRBJ2-3
V gene: TRBV7-3
clone size: many
D gene: NA

CDR3 protein: CASSEGRSTDTQYF
CDR3 DNA: TGTGCCAGCAGTGAAGGGCGTAGCACAGATACGCAGTATTTT
J gene: TRBJ2-3
V gene: TRBV6-2/TRBV6-3
clone size: many
D gene: NA

CDR3 protein: CSAKGRFTDTQYF
CDR3 DNA: TGCAGCGCCAAGGGACGGTTCACAGATACGCAGTATTTT
J gene: TRBJ2-3
V gene: TRBV29-1
clone size: NA
D gene: NA

CDR3 protein: CSVDPWEETQYF
CDR3 DNA: TGCAGCGTTGACCCTTGGGAAGAGACCCAGTACTTC
J gene: TRBJ2-5
V gene: TRBV29-1
clone size: NA
D gene: NA

CDR3 protein: CSVEEGLLGYEQYF
CDR3 DNA: TGCAGCGTTGAAGAGGGTCTTCTAGGCTACGAGCAGTACTTC
J gene: TRBJ2-7
V gene: TRBV29-1
clone size: NA
D gene: NA

CDR3 protein: CASSLVEDSTDTQYF
CDR3 DNA: TGTGCCAGCAGCTTAGTAGAGGACAGCACAGATACGCAGTATTTT
J gene: TRBJ2-3
V gene: TRBV7-2
clone size: many
D gene: NA

CDR3 protein: CASSLNLRLAGAIKTYEQYF
CDR3 DNA: TGTGCCAGCAGTTTAAATCTAAGACTAGCGGGAGCCATAAAGACCTACGAGCAGTACTTC
J gene: TRBJ2-7
V gene: TRBV28
clone size: few
D gene: TRBD2

CDR3 protein: CASSLTYPPLHF
CDR3 DNA: TGTGCCAGCAGCTTAACATACCCACCCCTCCACTTT
J gene: TRBJ1-6
V gene: TRBV7-2
clone size: many
D gene: NA

CDR3 protein: CASSQTSGAQFF
CDR3 DNA: TGTGCCAGCAGCCAGACTAGCGGGGCCCAGTTCTTC
J gene: TRBJ2-1
V gene: TRBV7-6
clone size: many
D gene: TRBD2

CDR3 protein: CASSRAASGGAGEKLFF
CDR3 DNA: TGTGCCAGCAGCCGCGCAGCCTCAGGAGGGGCGGGTGAAAAACTGTTTTTT
J gene: TRBJ1-4
V gene: TRBV7-2
clone size: many
D gene: NA

CDR3 protein: CASRRQGVYEQYF
CDR3 DNA: TGCGCCAGCAGAAGACAGGGCGTTTACGAGCAGTACTTC
J gene: TRBJ2-7
V gene: TRBV5-1
clone size: few
D gene: TRBD1

CDR3 protein: CASAAGVSTGELFF
CDR3 DNA: TGTGCCAGCGCGGCGGGGGTGAGCACCGGGGAGCTGTTTTTT
J gene: TRBJ2-2
V gene: TRBV7-3
clone size: many
D gene: TRBD2